One sample yielded the 14 T cell receptor beta chains listed below, sequenced in a study of identical twins. In TCRdb, the 5' RACE reads were re-called with MiXCR into one record per CDR3 protein. The data show roughly 690,000 distinct CDR3 sequences, 21% seen once. The data also belong to a second study, concerning T cells expressing NK-cell markers.

Sequencing was carried out using PBMCs. These receptors all come from a woman aged 18-29 years in good health.

Concerning this clonotype: One end of the junction varies from germline; a read error may be responsible. This sequence joins TRBV12-5 and TRBJ2-5; D is ambiguous. The CDR3 runs 12 residues. Germline lookup yields CDR1 LGHNT and CDR2 FRNRAP. CDR3 protein: CASALRSETQYF. CDR3 bases: TGTGCTAGTGCTTTGAGGAGTGAGACCCAGTACTTC.

Ten or more counts support this clonotype. The V and J genes are TRBV21-1 and TRBJ2-3; the D call in the table, TRBD1, was not verified against the DNA. TRBV21-1 is flagged as a pseudogene. This CDR3 region has 15 residues. The CDR3, as DNA: TGTGCCAGCAGCACGGGGACAGGGAGGACAGATACGCAGTATTTT. Amino acids: CASSTGTGRTDTQYF.

The chain recombines TRBV5-1 with TRBJ2-1, with TRBD2 identical over 11 bases. The germline CDR1 and CDR2 sequences are SGHRS and YFSETQ. The junction had 5 bases not matched to a gene; V was cut back by 6 bases and J by 6 bases. The CDR3 length is 14 residues. The CDR3 DNA sequence: TGCGCCAGCACCCTCGGGACTAGCGGCAATGAGCAGTTCTTC. This translates into CASTLGTSGNEQFF.

The rearrangement uses TRBV20-1 and TRBJ1-1; D is perhaps TRBD1 (5 bases). Germline assignment: CDR1 DFQATT and CDR2 SNEGSKA (reference sequence). The V and J ends lost 5 bases and 11 bases respectively, with 15 bases between them. The CDR3 spans 11 residues. The DNA for the CDR3 is TGCAGTGCTCCCCGGGGGGTGCGTGCTTTCTTT. Its translation: CSAPRGVRAFF.

This clonotype came up a few times. The chain is built from TRBV7-2 and TRBJ2-1; 10 bases match TRBD2. The J segment lost 4 bases and the V segment lost 1 base, leaving 7 bases of the junction unmatched. Germline CDR1 and CDR2: SGHTA and FQGNSA. CDR3 length: 17 residues. DNA for the CDR3: TGTGCCAGCAGCTTAGGGCTAGCGGGGGAAAGGTACAATGAGCAGTTCTTC. Its translation: CASSLGLAGERYNEQFF.

The table lists this clonotype with a few counts. The chain has TRBV5-6 and TRBJ2-1; D is possibly TRBD2 (5 bases). The V and J ends lost 6 bases and 7 bases respectively, with 23 bases between them. Germline V gene sequence: CDR1 SGHDT, CDR2 YYEEEE. The length of the CDR3 is 16 residues. This CDR3 is CASTVTLTRGWNEQFF. The CDR3 DNA follows: TGTGCCAGCACCGTTACACTAACACGGGGTTGGAATGAGCAGTTCTTC.

The rearrangement links TRBV20-1 to TRBJ2-7, with D tentatively TRBD1 or TRBD2 (5 bases each). Looked up from germline, CDR1 is DFQATT and CDR2 is SNEGSKA (reference sequence). Trimming left V 5 bases short and J 3 bases short, with 23 bases between. There are 16 residues in the CDR3. CDR3 in DNA: TGCAGTGCTCTATGGCCGACGGGACGAGGTTTCTACGAGCAGTACTTC. Translation gives CSALWPTGRGFYEQYF.

This chain uses TRBV5-1 with TRBJ1-1, with 11 bases lining up with TRBD1. Germline V lookup: CDR1 SGHRS, CDR2 YFSETQ. The CDR3 loop spans 16 amino acids. V shed 4 bases and J 4 bases; nucleotides not matched to a gene: 9. The CDR3, as DNA: TGCGCCAGCAGCCGAATACAAGGGACAGGGGGCACTGAAGCTTTCTTT. It translates to CASSRIQGTGGTEAFF.

A few counts support this clonotype. The chain recombines TRBV5-1 with TRBJ2-2; 10 bases are a match to TRBD1. The CDR3 contains 15 residues. Germline assignment: CDR1 SGHRS and CDR2 YFSETQ. V trimming: 4 bases; J trimming: 2 bases; junction bases outside the gene matches: 2. CDR3 region: CASSGTGANTGELFF. The CDR3 bases are TGCGCCAGCAGCGGGACAGGGGCCAACACCGGGGAGCTGTTTTTT.

This clonotype was seen more than once but under ten times. The chain joins TRBV15 to TRBJ1-4, with TRBD1 matching over 9 bases. The germline CDR1 and CDR2 sequences are LNHNV and YYDKDF (reference sequence). J lost 6 bases, V lost 6 bases, and 8 bases had no gene match. The CDR3 runs to 15 residues. The CDR3 DNA reads as TGTGCCACCAGGAGACCGGGACAGGGCGATGAAAAACTGTTTTTT. It codes for CATRRPGQGDEKLFF.

There are many counts of this clonotype. The chain combines TRBV29-1 with TRBJ2-5; unclear D gene. CDR1 and CDR2 (germline): SQVTM, ANQGSEA. The V and J ends lost 5 bases and 2 bases respectively, with 6 bases between them. The CDR3 totals 11 residues. The CDR3 DNA reads as TGCAGCGTTCGCCCGCAAGAGACCCAGTACTTC. It translates to CSVRPQETQYF.

V and J are TRBV9 and TRBJ1-2, with TRBD1 as a possible D gene (6 bases). The CDR3 has 12 amino acids. The germline V and J ends were trimmed by 3 bases and 4 bases, with 7 bases remaining between them. Germline values: CDR1 SGDLS, CDR2 YYNGEE. Here the CDR3 reads CASSGRGYGYTF. The CDR3 region has the DNA TGTGCCAGCAGCGGCAGGGGCTATGGCTACACCTTC.

DNA of the CDR3: TGCAGCGTTGATCCCGGGACAGGGGGCAATTGGGAAGGCTACACCTTC. Translating it yields CSVDPGTGGNWEGYTF. The chain joins TRBV29-1 to TRBJ1-2; 12 bases map to TRBD1. The CDR3 loop spans 16 amino acids. From germline, CDR1 is SQVTM and CDR2 ANQGSEA. V shed 3 bases, J shed 8 bases, and the junction held 13 bases outside the gene matches.

V is TRBV6-2 or TRBV6-3 and J is TRBJ2-4, with 7 bases that match TRBD2. The germline gives CDR1 MNHEY, CDR2 SVGEGT. Losses at the gene ends were 10 bases for V and 4 bases for J; bases not matched to a gene: 7. CDR3 length equals 13 residues. The CDR3 spells CATYGLVKNIQYF. DNA of the CDR3: TGTGCCACCTACGGACTAGTAAAAAACATTCAGTACTTC.